The 27 T cell receptor beta chains below come from one sample, sequenced in a study of cytomegalovirus exposure and HLA in healthy donors. PCR involved 60 Vbeta and 13 Jbeta primers. Here immunoSEQ multiplex PCR was the method, and the copy in TCRdb shows in-frame clones only, minus some. Of approximately 140,000 clones listed, roughly 80% are singletons. The source material was PBMCs. Source of these receptors: a human donor in good health.

The V and J genes are TRBV19 and TRBJ1-2; TRBD1 matches at 7 bases. The CDR3 covers 11 residues. Germline lookup yields CDR1 LNHDA and CDR2 SQIVND (reference sequence). V was clipped by 6 bases and J by 6 bases; unmatched bases: 1. The CDR3: CASRTGHGYTF. The CDR3 DNA sequence: TGTGCCAGTAGGACAGGGCATGGCTACACCTTC.

This chain joins TRBV9 and TRBJ2-5; tentatively, D is TRBD2 (6 bases). The J call is uncertain, as TRBJ2-7 better fits the DNA end. This CDR3 has 15 amino acids. Looked up from germline, CDR1 is SGDLS and CDR2 is YYNGEE. CDR3 bases: TGTGCCAGCAGCGTGACGGGAGTATCTGTCCACGAGCAGTACTTC. It encodes CASSVTGVSVHEQYF.

A few counts support this clone. V is TRBV30 and J is TRBJ1-1; the D gene is possibly TRBD1 (5 bases). This CDR3 is built from 16 residues. Germline V gene lookup returns CDR1 GTSNPN and CDR2 SVGIG (reference sequence). The V end was cut by 0 bases, the J end by 5 bases, with 19 bases between. The CDR3 sequence: CAWSVPGTGGRTEAFF. CDR3 nucleotides: TGTGCCTGGAGTGTACCCGGAACAGGTGGAAGAACTGAAGCTTTCTTT.

DNA for the CDR3: TGTGCCAGCAGCAGCCTACAGGGAGACAATGAGCAGTTCTTC. Amino acids: CASSSLQGDNEQFF. V usage is TRBV7-9 and J usage is TRBJ2-1; D perhaps matches TRBD1 (6 bases). Trimming stripped 5 bases from V and 5 bases from J, with 13 bases between. This CDR3 has 14 residues. Germline CDR1 is SEHNR and CDR2 is FQNEAQ (reference sequence).

This rearrangement joins TRBV6-1 to TRBJ1-1; tentative D call: TRBD1 (6 bases). V was shortened by 5 bases and J by 1 base, with 11 bases between the two germline ends. The germline V gene has CDR1 MNHNS and CDR2 SASEGT. The CDR3 has 14 amino acids. The CDR3 loop reads CASSMLTGNTEAFF. As DNA, the CDR3 is TGTGCCAGCAGTATGTTGACAGGGAACACTGAAGCTTTCTTT.

The chain has TRBV7-9 and TRBJ2-1; TRBD2 agrees at 9 bases. Germline CDR1 is SEHNR and CDR2 is FQNEAQ (reference sequence). After removal of 5 bases from V and 5 bases from J, the junction contained 10 bases not matched to a gene. CDR3 length: 16 residues. The CDR3 coding sequence is TGTGCCAGCAGCCCCCTAGCGGGATCGTCTGACAATGAGCAGTTCTTC. Residues: CASSPLAGSSDNEQFF.

J is TRBJ1-2 and V is TRBV4-2, with D uncertain. Germline V gene lookup returns CDR1 LGHNA and CDR2 YNFKEQ. V dropped 1 base and J dropped 6 bases, with 21 bases sitting between them. The CDR3 spans 17 residues. The CDR3 DNA follows: TGTGCCAGCAGCCAAGTTAACGTGGGAGGGAAGGAGGATGGCTACACCTTC. As protein: CASSQVNVGGKEDGYTF.

The chain is built from TRBV7-8 and TRBJ1-5; D possibly corresponds to TRBD1 (5 bases). Germline V CDR1 and CDR2: SGHVS, FQNEAQ. This CDR3 is 16 amino acids long. The V end was cut by 2 bases, the J end by 4 bases, with 15 bases between. The CDR3 DNA reads as TGTGCCAGCAGCTTAAGTAAGGGGTCCGGGAATCAGCCCCAGCATTTT. Amino acids: CASSLSKGSGNQPQHF.

J is TRBJ1-5 and V is TRBV11-2, with D possibly TRBD1 on 6 matching bases. Trimming stripped 5 bases from V and 4 bases from J, with 12 bases between. Germline V lookup: CDR1 SGHAT, CDR2 FQNNGV. This CDR3 has 14 residues. This CDR3 is CASSRTTGNQPQHF. In DNA, the CDR3 is TGTGCCAGCAGCCGAACAACAGGGAATCAGCCCCAGCATTTT.

This chain uses TRBV11-3 with TRBJ2-7, with 7 bases lining up with TRBD1. CDR1 SGHNT and CDR2 YENEEA come from the germline V gene. This CDR3 spans 13 amino acids. J lost 5 bases, V lost 4 bases, and 5 bases had no gene match. CDR3 DNA: TGTGCCAGCAGCTCGGGACAGAAGGACGAGCAGTACTTC. Translating gives CASSSGQKDEQYF.

A single count supports this clone. The J gene is TRBJ2-2, the V gene TRBV6-1, with 10 bases lining up with TRBD1. The CDR3 extends over 14 amino acids. The V gene end was trimmed by 7 bases and the J gene end by 8 bases; junction bases not matched to a gene: 7. From germline, CDR1 is MNHNS and CDR2 SASEGT. CDR3 region: CASTYRDRGGELFF. CDR3 coding DNA: TGTGCCAGCACTTACCGGGACAGGGGAGGGGAGCTGTTTTTT.

The V call is TRBV25-1, the J call TRBJ1-4; the D is unclear. CDR1 and CDR2 from the germline V gene are MGHDK and SYGVNS. With 7 bases removed from V and 6 bases from J, the gap between germline ends came to 12 bases. This CDR3 has 13 amino acids. The CDR3 is CASTPAGDEKLFF. The CDR3 DNA reads as TGTGCCAGCACCCCCGCCGGGGATGAAAAACTGTTTTTT.

The V and J genes are TRBV15 and TRBJ2-7, with 8 bases identical to TRBD1. J gave up 3 bases and V 5 bases, and 12 bases lay outside the gene matches. This CDR3 is built from 16 residues. Germline loops: CDR1 LNHNV, CDR2 YYDKDF (reference sequence). The CDR3 nucleotides are TGTGCCACCAGCGACTTCTCGACAGGGGTTGGCTACGAGCAGTACTTC. It encodes CATSDFSTGVGYEQYF.

This clone is a singleton in its sample. CDR3 residues: CASSYRSSYNEQFF. CDR3 in DNA: TGTGCCAGCAGTTACCGTAGTTCCTACAATGAGCAGTTCTTC. The chain is built from TRBV6-6 and TRBJ2-1; no definite D call. V was trimmed by 2 bases and J by 1 base, leaving 6 bases between them. In germline, CDR1 is MNHNY, CDR2 SVGAGI (reference sequence). The CDR3 loop spans 14 amino acids.

This chain uses TRBV30 with TRBJ1-1; D is unclear. CDR1 is GTSNPN and CDR2 is SVGIG in the germline V gene (reference sequence). The CDR3 runs 14 residues. Trimming left V 0 bases short and J 4 bases short, with 12 bases between. The CDR3 is CAWSVSPVGTEAFF. The CDR3 coding sequence is TGTGCCTGGAGTGTATCCCCGGTCGGCACTGAAGCTTTCTTT.

This clone was observed a few times. The chain carries TRBV6-6 and TRBJ1-4; D not resolved. The CDR3 has 13 amino acids. The germline gives CDR1 MNHNY, CDR2 SVGAGI (reference sequence). V dropped 6 bases and J dropped 6 bases, with 11 bases sitting between them. The CDR3 sequence: CASRSGVHEKLFF. The CDR3 DNA sequence: TGTGCCAGCAGGTCCGGGGTTCATGAAAAACTGTTTTTT.

The chain joins TRBV28 to TRBJ1-5, with D perhaps matching TRBD1 (5 bases). This CDR3 region has 15 residues. The germline CDR1 and CDR2 sequences are MDHEN and SYDVKM. V was shortened by 3 bases and J by 1 base, with 10 bases between the two germline ends. The CDR3 loop is CASSLDIGSNQPQHF. CDR3 nucleotide sequence: TGTGCCAGCAGTTTGGACATCGGAAGCAATCAGCCCCAGCATTTT.

The CDR3 here is CASSQRTSGTSTDTQYF. DNA of the CDR3: TGTGCCAGCAGCCAACGGACTAGCGGGACTAGCACAGATACGCAGTATTTT. The chain employs TRBV4-2 and TRBJ2-3; TRBD2 agrees at 12 bases. This CDR3 has 17 residues. Germline CDR1 reads LGHNA; CDR2 reads YNFKEQ. J lost 0 bases, V lost 2 bases, and 3 bases had no gene match.

The chain employs TRBV25-1 and TRBJ1-6, with D unresolved. The CDR3 is made up of 14 amino acids. Trimming left V 5 bases short and J 7 bases short, with 12 bases between. Germline CDR1 is MGHDK and CDR2 is SYGVNS. As DNA, the CDR3 is TGTGCCAGCAGTTTCCCGGGGAACAATTCACCCCTCCACTTT. Translated, it gives CASSFPGNNSPLHF.

The chain uses TRBV30 and TRBJ2-3, with 9 bases that match TRBD2. With 4 bases clipped from V and 0 bases from J, the junction kept 11 bases outside the gene matches. The CDR3 is 17 amino acids. Per the germline V gene, CDR1 is GTSNPN and CDR2 is SVGIG (reference sequence). The CDR3 here is CAWTKPGLALSTDTQYF. Here the CDR3 DNA reads TGTGCCTGGACTAAACCGGGACTAGCCTTAAGCACAGATACGCAGTATTTT.

The gene calls are TRBV7-9 and TRBJ1-1; TRBD1 agrees at 7 bases. CDR1 and CDR2 from the germline V gene are SEHNR and FQNEAQ (reference sequence). CDR3 size: 16 residues. The ends lost 5 bases at V and 0 bases at J; junction bases unmatched: 9. DNA for the CDR3: TGTGCCAGCAGCCATGGGACAGACTTGTTGAACACTGAAGCTTTCTTT. Its translation is CASSHGTDLLNTEAFF.

The chain links TRBV5-1 to TRBJ1-2; TRBD1 agrees at 7 bases. The junction had 6 bases not matched to a gene; V was cut back by 4 bases and J by 3 bases. Germline V gene sequence: CDR1 SGHRS, CDR2 YFSETQ. The CDR3 runs 14 residues. The CDR3 loop is CASSTDRFYYGYTF. The CDR3, as DNA: TGCGCCAGCAGCACGGACAGGTTTTACTATGGCTACACCTTC.

The V and J genes are TRBV6-1 and TRBJ2-2; 9 bases fit TRBD1. CDR1 and CDR2 from the germline V gene are MNHNS and SASEGT. The J segment lost 5 bases and the V segment lost 7 bases, leaving 5 bases of the junction unmatched. This CDR3 spans 14 amino acids. CDR3 sequence reads: CASTLDRGTGELFF. In DNA, the CDR3 is TGTGCCAGCACCCTGGACAGGGGAACCGGGGAGCTGTTTTTT.

This chain joins TRBV7-6 and TRBJ2-5; 9 nucleotides agree with TRBD2. The germline V gene encodes CDR1 SGHVS and CDR2 FNYEAQ. Losses at the gene ends were 6 bases for V and 5 bases for J; bases not matched to a gene: 7. This CDR3 spans 14 amino acids. For the CDR3, the DNA is TGTGCCAGCAGGGAGGGACTAGCCTCGGAGACCCAGTACTTC. Translation: CASREGLASETQYF. The full variable domain, in which reference TRBV7-6 and TRBJ2-5 provide the parts outside the CDR3, is GAGVSQSPRYKVTKRGQDVALRCDPISGHVSLYWYRQALGQGPEFLTYFNYEAQQDKSGLPNDRFSAERPEGSISTLTIQRTEQRDSAMYRCASREGLASETQYFGPGTRLLVL.

About this clone: A read error is likely, as this CDR3 ends without the conserved phenylalanine or tryptophan. The V gene is TRBV29-1, the J gene TRBJ1-1, with 7 bases fitting TRBD1. The germline V gene encodes CDR1 SQVTM and CDR2 ANQGSEA. The V and J ends lost 3 bases and 5 bases, in that order; junction bases with no gene match: 6. The CDR3 loop spans 13 amino acids. Here the CDR3 reads CSVEEQGKTEAFL. The CDR3 DNA reads TGCAGCGTTGAGGAACAGGGGAAGACTGAAGCTTTCCTT.

The chain recombines TRBV7-9 with TRBJ2-1; 7 positions agree with TRBD1. Trimming cost V 2 bases and J 6 bases; bases outside gene matches: 4. Germline CDR1 and CDR2: SEHNR and FQNEAQ (reference sequence). This CDR3 has 14 residues. The CDR3 loop is CASSLTTGVNEQFF. For the CDR3, the DNA is TGTGCCAGCAGCTTAACTACAGGGGTCAATGAGCAGTTCTTC.

The chain links TRBV7-6 to TRBJ2-3; D might be TRBD1 (6 bases). V lost 8 bases, J lost 3 bases, and 21 bases lay in between. CDR3 length equals 16 residues. Germline lookup yields CDR1 SGHVS and CDR2 FNYEAQ. The CDR3 DNA reads as TGTGCCAGCGGCGGGCGGCAGGGGAGTTTTACAGATACGCAGTATTTT. Protein sequence: CASGGRQGSFTDTQYF.